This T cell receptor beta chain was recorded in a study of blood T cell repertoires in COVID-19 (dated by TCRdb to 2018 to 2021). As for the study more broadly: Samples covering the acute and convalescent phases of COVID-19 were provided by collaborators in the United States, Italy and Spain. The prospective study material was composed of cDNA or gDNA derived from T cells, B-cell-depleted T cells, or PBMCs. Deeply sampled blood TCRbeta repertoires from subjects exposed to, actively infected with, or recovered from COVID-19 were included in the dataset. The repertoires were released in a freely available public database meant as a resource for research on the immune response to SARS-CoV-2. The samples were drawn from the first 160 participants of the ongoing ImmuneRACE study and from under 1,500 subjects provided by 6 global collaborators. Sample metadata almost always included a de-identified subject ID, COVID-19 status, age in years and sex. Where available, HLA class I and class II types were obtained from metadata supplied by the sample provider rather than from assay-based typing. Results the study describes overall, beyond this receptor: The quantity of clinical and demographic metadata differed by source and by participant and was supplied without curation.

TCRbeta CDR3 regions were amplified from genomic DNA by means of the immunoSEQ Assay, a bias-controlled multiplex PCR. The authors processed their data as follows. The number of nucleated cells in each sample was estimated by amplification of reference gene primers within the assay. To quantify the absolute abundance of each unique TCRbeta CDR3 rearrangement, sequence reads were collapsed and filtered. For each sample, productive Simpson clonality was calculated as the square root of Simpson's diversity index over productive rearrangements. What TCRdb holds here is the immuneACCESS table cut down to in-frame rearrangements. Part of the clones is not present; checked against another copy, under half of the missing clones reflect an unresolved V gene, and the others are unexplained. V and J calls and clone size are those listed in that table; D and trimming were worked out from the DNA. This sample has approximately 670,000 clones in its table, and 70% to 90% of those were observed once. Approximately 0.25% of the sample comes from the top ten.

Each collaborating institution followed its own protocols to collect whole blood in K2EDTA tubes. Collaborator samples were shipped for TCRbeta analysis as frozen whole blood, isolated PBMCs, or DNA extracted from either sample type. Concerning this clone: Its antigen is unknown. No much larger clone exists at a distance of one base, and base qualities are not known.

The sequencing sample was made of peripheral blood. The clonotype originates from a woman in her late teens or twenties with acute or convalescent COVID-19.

The CDR3 protein is CASRKSTRSAADNEKLFF. The DNA sequence reads TGTGCCAGCAGAAAATCCACGAGGAGCGCGGCGGATAATGAAAAACTGTTTTTT. The chain employs TRBV2 and TRBJ1-4, with no reliable assignment of the D segment. Trimming costs V 6 bases and J 4 bases, and their ends lie 24 bases apart. CDR1 and CDR2 (SNHLY, FYNNEI) derive from the germline V gene. From cysteine to phenylalanine, the CDR3 is 18 amino acids long. Just CDR3 DNA is preserved here, 54 bases in frame from base 1.